Listed here are 30 T cell receptor beta chains from one sample, sequenced in a study of blood T cells in healthy people across ages. Then a second PCR, running roughly 7 to 11 cycles, was carried out with a sample-barcoded 5' primer and a J-beta primer mix. TCRdb itself ran the 5' RACE reads through MiXCR, one entry per CDR3 protein. The profile shows 1.5 million to 2 million distinct CDR3 sequences, about 50% of them singletons. The material sequenced was blood. These receptors all come from a woman aged 40 to 49 in good health.

The chain has TRBV7-8 and TRBJ2-1; D unresolved. The better agreement between TRBJ2-7 and the DNA end casts doubt on the J call. Germline V gene sequence: CDR1 SGHVS, CDR2 FQNEAQ. The CDR3 extends over 15 amino acids. CDR3 nucleotides: TGTGCCAGCAGCCGCATACGAAGCTCCTACAATGAGCAGTACTTC. Amino acid sequence: CASSRIRSSYNEQYF.

The rearrangement joins TRBV3-1 to TRBJ2-7; possible D gene TRBD2, 5 bases. The CDR3 consists of 16 residues. The germline V gene has CDR1 LGHDT and CDR2 YNNKEL (reference sequence). V was pared by 1 base and J by 10 bases, with 23 bases between. The CDR3 is CASSQVEGLMRETQYF. The CDR3, as DNA: TGTGCCAGCAGCCAAGTAGAGGGCTTGATGAGAGAGACTCAGTACTTC.

This clonotype appeared a few times. The J gene is TRBJ2-1, the V gene TRBV5-6, with TRBD2 matching over 10 bases. The germline V gene has CDR1 SGHDT and CDR2 YYEEEE. This CDR3 comprises 15 residues. V shed 2 bases and J 7 bases; nucleotides not matched to a gene: 6. CDR3 amino acids: CASSFRISGGNEQFF. DNA for the CDR3: TGTGCCAGCAGCTTTCGGATTAGCGGGGGGAATGAGCAGTTCTTC.

The CDR3 DNA is TGTGCCAGCAGTTTCACCGGGACTAGGCACACAGATACGCAGTATTTT. This translates into CASSFTGTRHTDTQYF. The chain carries TRBV28 and TRBJ2-3; 8 bases match TRBD2. J lost 2 bases, V lost 3 bases, and 7 bases had no gene match. The CDR3 is 16 residues long. The germline V gene has CDR1 MDHEN and CDR2 SYDVKM.

This sequence joins TRBV20-1 and TRBJ1-4; 8 nucleotides match TRBD1. The length of the CDR3 is 14 residues. Germline loops: CDR1 DFQATT, CDR2 SNEGSKA (reference sequence). Trimming took 6 bases from V and 7 from J; bases not matched to a gene: 10. CDR3 protein: CSAPDRGVREKLFF. In DNA, the CDR3 is TGCAGTGCGCCCGACAGGGGAGTACGTGAAAAACTGTTTTTT.

This chain connects TRBV3-1 to TRBJ2-2; TRBD2 agrees at 12 bases. V was clipped by 4 bases and J by 5 bases; unmatched bases: 11. The CDR3 length is 18 residues. The germline gives CDR1 LGHDT, CDR2 YNNKEL (reference sequence). DNA for the CDR3: TGTGCCAGCAGCCCTAGGACTGGACTAGCGGGGAAGACCGGGGAGCTGTTTTTT. Its protein product is CASSPRTGLAGKTGELFF.

The V and J genes are TRBV11-1 and TRBJ2-5; 12 bases map to TRBD2. The trim removed 4 bases at V and 0 bases at J, leaving 6 bases unmatched. The germline V gene has CDR1 SGHAT and CDR2 FQDESV (reference sequence). CDR3 size: 17 residues. Here the CDR3 reads CASSSRTSGAYQETQYF. CDR3 nucleotide sequence: TGTGCCAGCAGCTCAAGGACTAGCGGGGCGTACCAAGAGACCCAGTACTTC. Variable domain in full (rest from reference TRBV11-1 and TRBJ2-5): EAEVAQSPRYKITEKSQAVAFWCDPISGHATLYWYRQILGQGPELLVQFQDESVVDDSQLPKDRFSAERLKGVDSTLKIQPAELGDSAMYLCASSSRTSGAYQETQYFGPGTRLLVL.

Ten or more counts support this clonotype. The chain combines TRBV6-5 with TRBJ2-4; the match to TRBD1 covers 9 bases. V was clipped by 0 bases and J by 4 bases; unmatched bases: 7. Germline CDR1 reads MNHEY; CDR2 reads SVGAGI. The CDR3 sequence is 17 residues long. The CDR3 reads CASSYSLRDREKNIQYF. In DNA form, the CDR3 reads TGTGCCAGCAGTTACTCGCTGCGGGACAGGGAAAAAAACATTCAGTACTTC.

This clonotype was seen only once. This chain uses TRBV7-2 with TRBJ1-6, with D perhaps TRBD1 (6 bases). CDR3 length: 15 residues. Germline CDR1 SGHTA, CDR2 FQGNSA. Trimming left V 4 bases short and J 7 bases short, with 14 bases between. This CDR3 is CASSSDRSLNSPLHF. As DNA, the CDR3 is TGTGCCAGCAGCTCAGACAGGAGTCTAAATTCACCCCTCCACTTT.

The J gene is TRBJ2-1, the V gene TRBV3-1; D is unclear. V gave up 3 bases and J gave up 5 bases, with 8 bases separating them. This CDR3 has 13 amino acids. Germline CDR1 is LGHDT and CDR2 is YNNKEL (reference sequence). The CDR3 DNA reads TGTGCCAGCAGCCACCTTGAGGACAATGAGCAGTTCTTC. Translation: CASSHLEDNEQFF.

The rearrangement joins TRBV7-2 to TRBJ2-1; D remains ambiguous. From germline, CDR1 is SGHTA and CDR2 FQGNSA. This CDR3 region has 14 residues. The V and J ends lost 3 bases and 4 bases respectively, with 10 bases between them. In DNA, the CDR3 is TGTGCCAGCAGCTTCGACGTGGGGTACAATGAGCAGTTCTTC. Amino acids: CASSFDVGYNEQFF.

V usage is TRBV29-1 and J usage is TRBJ2-4; D call uncertain. The assigned J gene may be wrong: the sequence end matches TRBJ2-7 better. Germline lookup yields CDR1 SQVTM and CDR2 ANQGSEA. The CDR3 contains 11 residues. Here the CDR3 DNA reads TGCAGCGTTGAGTCTGGGTTCGAGCAGTACTTC. Translating gives CSVESGFEQYF.

The rearrangement links TRBV3-1 to TRBJ1-6; tentatively, D is TRBD1 (6 bases). Trimming left V 9 bases short and J 7 bases short, with 10 bases between. The V gene's germline CDR1 is LGHDT and CDR2 YNNKEL (reference sequence). The CDR3 is 12 amino acids. CDR3 nucleotide sequence: TGTGCCAGTTGTACAGGGAATTCACCCCTCCACTTT. It is translated as CASCTGNSPLHF.

Remarks on this clonotype: The junction does not match germline at one end; this may be a read error. The J gene is TRBJ2-3, the V gene TRBV5-1, with a tentative D call TRBD1 (6 bases). This CDR3 region has 13 residues. Germline V gene data show CDR1 as SGHRS and CDR2 as YFSETQ. The CDR3 nucleotides are TGTGCCAGCAGTGTACAGGGACCAGATACGCAGTATTTT. Amino acids: CASSVQGPDTQYF.

The J gene is TRBJ2-4, the V gene TRBV3-1; no definite D call. Trimming took 1 base from V and 0 from J, leaving 10 bases between them. Looked up from germline, CDR1 is LGHDT and CDR2 is YNNKEL (reference sequence). The CDR3 spans 16 residues. The CDR3 spells CASSQAPTIAKNIQYF. CDR3 coding DNA: TGTGCCAGCAGCCAAGCTCCGACAATAGCCAAAAACATTCAGTACTTC.

The rearrangement joins TRBV4-2 to TRBJ1-4; possible D gene TRBD1, 5 bases. Germline CDR1 and CDR2: LGHNA and YNFKEQ. Trimming stripped 3 bases from V and 8 bases from J, with 16 bases between. The CDR3 is 15 residues long. The DNA for the CDR3 is TGTGCCAGCAGCCACGGGGGGGATAGGAACGAAAAACTGTTTTTT. Protein product: CASSHGGDRNEKLFF.

The V gene is TRBV15, the J gene TRBJ2-1; 7 bases fit TRBD2. The CDR3 loop spans 15 amino acids. The junction had 8 bases not matched to a gene; V was cut back by 0 bases and J by 9 bases. Germline V CDR1 and CDR2: LNHNV, YYDKDF (reference sequence). CDR3 coding DNA: TGTGCCACCAGCAGAGAGGCTAGCGGCCTGGGTGAGCAGTTCTTC. Translation: CATSREASGLGEQFF.

The sample holds a few counts of this clonotype. The rearrangement joins TRBV20-1 to TRBJ2-7; 8 bases line up with TRBD1. Germline CDR1 and CDR2: DFQATT and SNEGSKA (reference sequence). The CDR3 loop spans 15 amino acids. J gave up 6 bases and V 0 bases, and 10 bases lay outside the gene matches. The CDR3 sequence: CSARDRDRTPGEQYF. CDR3 nucleotide sequence: TGCAGTGCTAGAGACCGGGACAGGACCCCGGGCGAGCAGTACTTC.

CDR3 region: CASSARGALGEQYF. The CDR3 DNA reads as TGTGCCAGCAGCGCCCGGGGGGCCTTGGGAGAGCAGTACTTC. This rearrangement joins TRBV13 to TRBJ2-5; D is perhaps TRBD2 (7 bases). The V gene lost 5 bases and the J gene lost 11 bases, with 21 bases spanning the gap. The CDR3 spans 14 residues. Germline V lookup: CDR1 PRHDT, CDR2 FYEKMQ (reference sequence).

The CDR3 reads CASSPTAGTGNDYEQYF. The CDR3 DNA follows: TGTGCCAGCTCACCAACGGCTGGAACTGGGAACGACTACGAGCAGTACTTC. The gene calls are TRBV18 and TRBJ2-7; no clear D. Germline V gene data show CDR1 as KGHSH and CDR2 as LQKENI. The V and J ends lost 2 bases and 3 bases respectively, with 20 bases between them. The CDR3 is made up of 17 amino acids.

The V call is TRBV20-1, the J call TRBJ2-7, with D possibly TRBD2 on 6 matching bases. The germline V gene has CDR1 DFQATT and CDR2 SNEGSKA (reference sequence). Trimming took off 3 bases at V and 2 bases at J, with 14 bases between the two ends. The CDR3 is 14 residues long. In DNA form, the CDR3 reads TGCAGTGCTAGGAGGGGCAGGGAGGCCTACGAGCAGTACTTC. Its translation is CSARRGREAYEQYF.

J is TRBJ2-5 and V is TRBV9, with 8 bases aligning to TRBD2. The J call could be wrong; TRBJ2-7 is a better fit for the DNA end. The CDR3 sequence is 15 residues long. The V gene's germline CDR1 is SGDLS and CDR2 YYNGEE. The DNA for the CDR3 is TGTGCCAGCAGCTCCGGGGGGGCAGGGCCCATCGAGCAGTACTTC. Translating it yields CASSSGGAGPIEQYF.

The rearrangement uses TRBV13 and TRBJ2-5; perhaps TRBD1 as D (6 bases). This CDR3 region has 12 residues. Trimming removed 5 bases at V and 11 bases at J, with 15 bases between. Germline loops: CDR1 PRHDT, CDR2 FYEKMQ (reference sequence). As DNA, the CDR3 is TGTGCCAGCAGCCGACAGGCCAATGAGCAGTACTTC. It codes for CASSRQANEQYF.

This clonotype showed up just a few times. The rearrangement links TRBV2 to TRBJ2-7; D unclear. Germline values: CDR1 SNHLY, CDR2 FYNNEI. V was shortened by 0 bases and J by 10 bases, with 10 bases between the two germline ends. The CDR3 is made up of 12 amino acids. This chain's CDR3 is CASSEASRVQYF. CDR3 DNA: TGTGCCAGCAGTGAAGCGTCCCGCGTTCAGTACTTC. Full variable domain (remainder filled in from reference TRBV2 and TRBJ2-7): EPEVTQTPSHQVTQMGQEVILRCVPISNHLYFYWYRQILGQKVEFLVSFYNNEISEKSEIFDDQFSVERPDGSNFTLKIRSTKLEDSAMYFCASSEASRVQYFGPGTRLTVT.

Regarding this clonotype: Because the CDR3 is missing its conserved closing phenylalanine or tryptophan, this is likely a read error. This chain links TRBV7-2 with TRBJ1-6, with unresolved D. Trimming stripped 1 base from V and 5 bases from J, with 12 bases between. The CDR3 sequence is 16 residues long. Germline-derived CDR1 and CDR2 are SGHTA and FQGNSA. CDR3: CASSLVARRDNSPLHL. The CDR3 DNA is TGTGCCAGCAGCTTAGTAGCCCGGCGGGATAATTCACCCCTCCACTTG.

The chain couples TRBV24-1 to TRBJ2-3; TRBD1 matches at 8 bases. Germline V lookup: CDR1 KGHDR, CDR2 SFDVKD. The junction had 16 bases not matched to a gene; V was cut back by 9 bases and J by 6 bases. The CDR3 totals 16 residues. CDR3 residues: CATEPGTGPRSDTQYF. CDR3 bases: TGTGCCACCGAGCCCGGGACAGGACCGAGGTCGGATACGCAGTATTTT.

This clonotype was seen a handful of times. The V gene is TRBV25-1, the J gene TRBJ2-6; a possible D gene is TRBD1 (6 bases). This CDR3 comprises 17 residues. With 1 base removed from V and 2 bases from J, the gap between germline ends came to 12 bases. Per the germline V gene, CDR1 is MGHDK and CDR2 is SYGVNS. DNA of the CDR3: TGTGCCAGCAGTGAATCTCTGGGGGCGGCTGGGGCCAACGTCCTGACTTTC. Translation: CASSESLGAAGANVLTF.

This chain links TRBV29-1 with TRBJ2-3; no clear D gene. Per the germline V gene, CDR1 is SQVTM and CDR2 is ANQGSEA. The V and J ends lost 3 bases and 2 bases respectively, with 15 bases between them. CDR3 size: 15 residues. CDR3: CSVESYTPATDTQYF. CDR3 in DNA: TGCAGCGTTGAGTCGTATACCCCAGCCACAGATACGCAGTATTTT.

V gene TRBV5-4 combines with J gene TRBJ1-2, with TRBD1 matching over 7 bases. Germline trimming cut 4 bases from V and 2 bases from J; bases unmatched to any gene: 5. Germline CDR1 and CDR2: SGHNT and YYREEE (reference sequence). The CDR3 runs 14 residues. As DNA, the CDR3 is TGTGCCAGCAGCGTGCAGGGGGACAACTATGGCTACACCTTC. It codes for CASSVQGDNYGYTF.

This rearrangement joins TRBV2 to TRBJ1-6, with TRBD1 matching 9 bases. In germline, CDR1 is SNHLY, CDR2 FYNNEI. The CDR3 consists of 14 residues. V lost 8 bases to trimming and J lost 6 bases; unmatched junction nucleotides: 5. CDR3 sequence reads: CASGRDRANSPLHF. CDR3 nucleotides: TGTGCCAGCGGTCGGGACAGGGCTAATTCACCCCTCCACTTT. Full variable domain (outside the CDR3, taken from reference TRBV2 and TRBJ1-6): EPEVTQTPSHQVTQMGQEVILRCVPISNHLYFYWYRQILGQKVEFLVSFYNNEISEKSEIFDDQFSVERPDGSNFTLKIRSTKLEDSAMYFCASGRDRANSPLHFGNGTRLTVT.